The rows below give T cell receptor beta chains drawn from one sample of a study of post-analysis software for immune sequencing data. Via MiXCR, TCRdb re-called the PCR reads, giving one row per CDR3 protein. The sample carries approximately 400,000 distinct CDR3 sequences, 30% to 45% recorded once. The specimen sequenced was blood. The receptors stem from a girl under 18 with multiple sclerosis. Both conserved end residues are part of each CDR3. D genes are given only for firm matches. Some rows mark clone size as missing; the rest say once, few, many or name a class of expanded clone.

clone_size: -
d_call: -
v_call: TRBV11-2
j_call: TRBJ2-5
cdr3_nt: TGTGCCAGCAGTTTCGGGACACCTGGGGAGACCCAGTACTTC
cdr3_aa: CASSFGTPGETQYF

clone_size: -
d_call: -
v_call: TRBV12-3/TRBV12-4
j_call: TRBJ2-7
cdr3_nt: TGTGCCAGCAGTTTTATCCTTTACGAGCAGTACTTC
cdr3_aa: CASSFILYEQYF

clone_size: few
d_call: TRBD1
v_call: TRBV5-1
j_call: TRBJ2-3
cdr3_nt: TGCGCCAGCAGCTCCCGGGACAGGGGAGGAGATACGCAGTATTTT
cdr3_aa: CASSSRDRGGDTQYF

clone_size: few
d_call: -
v_call: TRBV4-3
j_call: TRBJ1-2
cdr3_nt: TGCGCCAGCAGCCAAGAAGGGCATCGAGATGGCTACACCTTC
cdr3_aa: CASSQEGHRDGYTF

clone_size: many
d_call: TRBD2
v_call: TRBV6-6
j_call: TRBJ2-1
cdr3_nt: TGTGCCAGCAGTTGGACTAGCGGGGGGCCTTACAATGAGCAGTTCTTC
cdr3_aa: CASSWTSGGPYNEQFF

clone_size: -
d_call: TRBD1
v_call: TRBV12-3/TRBV12-4
j_call: TRBJ1-2
cdr3_nt: TGTGCCAGCAGAGAACAGGGGGCACGGGGCTACACCTTC
cdr3_aa: CASREQGARGYTF

clone_size: -
d_call: -
v_call: TRBV2
j_call: TRBJ2-5
cdr3_nt: TGTGCCAGCAGTGAAGAACCTTCCTTTGCCGAGACCCAGTACTTC
cdr3_aa: CASSEEPSFAETQYF

clone_size: few
d_call: -
v_call: TRBV7-9
j_call: TRBJ2-5
cdr3_nt: TGTGCCCTCTCGGCCAGCAGGGCCCAAGAGACCCAGTACTTC
cdr3_aa: CALSASRAQETQYF

clone_size: few
d_call: -
v_call: TRBV5-1
j_call: TRBJ2-1
cdr3_nt: TGCGCCAGCAGCCACGCCGCCGGGGGTAAAGATGAGCAGTTCTTC
cdr3_aa: CASSHAAGGKDEQFF

clone_size: -
d_call: -
v_call: TRBV4-3
j_call: TRBJ2-2
cdr3_nt: TGCGCCAGCAGCCAAGAGGACAGCGCGAACACCGGGGAGCTGTTTTTT
cdr3_aa: CASSQEDSANTGELFF

clone_size: few
d_call: TRBD2
v_call: TRBV20-1
j_call: TRBJ2-1
cdr3_nt: TGCAGTGCTAGAGGATCCGTCGGGACTAGCGCTGGTAGTCTATGGTACAATGAGCAGTTCTTC
cdr3_aa: CSARGSVGTSAGSLWYNEQFF

clone_size: -
d_call: -
v_call: TRBV7-2
j_call: TRBJ2-5
cdr3_nt: TGTGCCAGCAGTTACACCTCAGCGCTTCAGGAGACCCAGTACTTC
cdr3_aa: CASSYTSALQETQYF

clone_size: -
d_call: -
v_call: TRBV29-1
j_call: TRBJ2-5
cdr3_nt: TGCAGCGGTGACCAGGGGAGAGAGACCCGGTATTTC
cdr3_aa: CSGDQGRETRYF

clone_size: few
d_call: -
v_call: TRBV10-3
j_call: TRBJ2-7
cdr3_nt: TGTGCCATCAGTGAATATCGGGGGCCCGACGAGCAGTACTTC
cdr3_aa: CAISEYRGPDEQYF

clone_size: few
d_call: -
v_call: TRBV7-8
j_call: TRBJ2-7
cdr3_nt: TGTGCCAGCAGCTTATCGCGCCAGAGCTCCTACGAGCAGTACTTC
cdr3_aa: CASSLSRQSSYEQYF

clone_size: -
d_call: -
v_call: TRBV20-1
j_call: TRBJ2-7
cdr3_nt: TGCAGTGCTAGAGCAAGAGGGGGAGTCGCCGAGCAGTACTTC
cdr3_aa: CSARARGGVAEQYF

clone_size: few
d_call: TRBD2
v_call: TRBV24-1
j_call: TRBJ2-1
cdr3_nt: TGTGCCACCAGTCCTACTAGCGGGGTCTATGAGCAGTTCTTC
cdr3_aa: CATSPTSGVYEQFF

clone_size: -
d_call: TRBD1
v_call: TRBV7-9
j_call: TRBJ2-1
cdr3_nt: TGTGCCAGCAGCCAAGGGGGACAGGTCTACAATGAGCAGTTCTTC
cdr3_aa: CASSQGGQVYNEQFF

clone_size: few
d_call: TRBD2
v_call: TRBV12-3/TRBV12-4
j_call: TRBJ2-1
cdr3_nt: TGTGCCAGCAGTTCCCCTGGTAGCGGGGTTTCCTGGGGCAATGAGCAGTTCTTC
cdr3_aa: CASSSPGSGVSWGNEQFF

clone_size: -
d_call: TRBD2
v_call: TRBV4-3
j_call: TRBJ2-1
cdr3_nt: TGCGCCAGCAGCCAAGATGTACTAGCGGGGTGGAATGAGCAGTTCTTC
cdr3_aa: CASSQDVLAGWNEQFF

clone_size: few
d_call: -
v_call: TRBV7-2
j_call: TRBJ2-1
cdr3_nt: TGTGCCAGCAGCTTTGAGTACAATGAGCAGTTCTTC
cdr3_aa: CASSFEYNEQFF

clone_size: few
d_call: -
v_call: TRBV28
j_call: TRBJ2-3
cdr3_nt: TGTGCCAGCAGTCCCCCGGAGAGCGGAGGCACAGATACGCAGTATTTT
cdr3_aa: CASSPPESGGTDTQYF

clone_size: few
d_call: -
v_call: TRBV7-9
j_call: TRBJ2-1
cdr3_nt: TGTGCCAGCAGCTTAATCTTGGAGAATGAGCAGTTCTTC
cdr3_aa: CASSLILENEQFF

clone_size: -
d_call: -
v_call: TRBV13
j_call: TRBJ2-7
cdr3_nt: TGTGCCAGCAGCTTGGGACCCAGCTTCACCTACGAGCAGTACTTC
cdr3_aa: CASSLGPSFTYEQYF

clone_size: -
d_call: -
v_call: TRBV7-2
j_call: TRBJ1-2
cdr3_nt: TGTGCCAGCAGCTTAGCACGGGGCTACACCTTC
cdr3_aa: CASSLARGYTF

clone_size: -
d_call: -
v_call: TRBV6-1
j_call: TRBJ2-7
cdr3_nt: TGTGCCAGCAGTTTGACAGCTAGCTCCTACGAGCAGTACTTC
cdr3_aa: CASSLTASSYEQYF

clone_size: -
d_call: -
v_call: TRBV2
j_call: TRBJ2-3
cdr3_nt: TGTGCCAGCAGGACCGACCCAGAAAGGGATACGCAGTATTTT
cdr3_aa: CASRTDPERDTQYF

clone_size: few
d_call: -
v_call: TRBV10-3
j_call: TRBJ1-4
cdr3_nt: TGTGCCATCAGTGAGCCCAGATCTGAAAAACTGTTTTTT
cdr3_aa: CAISEPRSEKLFF

clone_size: -
d_call: -
v_call: TRBV11-2
j_call: TRBJ2-1
cdr3_nt: TGTGCCAGCAGCCAGCTGGGGGAGACCCAGTTCTTC
cdr3_aa: CASSQLGETQFF

clone_size: -
d_call: -
v_call: TRBV18
j_call: TRBJ2-1
cdr3_nt: TGTGCCAGCTCCCGGGGAGAGTTCTCCTACAATGAGCAGTTCTTC
cdr3_aa: CASSRGEFSYNEQFF

clone_size: few
d_call: -
v_call: TRBV3-1
j_call: TRBJ2-3
cdr3_nt: TGTGCCAGCAGCCACTTCCGGGGGTTCACAGATACGCAGTATTTT
cdr3_aa: CASSHFRGFTDTQYF

clone_size: -
d_call: TRBD1
v_call: TRBV4-2
j_call: TRBJ1-2
cdr3_nt: TGTGCCAGCAGCCAAGATGGGGAGACAGGGAATGGCTACACCTTC
cdr3_aa: CASSQDGETGNGYTF

clone_size: -
d_call: -
v_call: TRBV4-1
j_call: TRBJ2-4
cdr3_nt: TGCGCCAGCAGCCAAGTGGGGGGTCTCTTTCAGTACTTC
cdr3_aa: CASSQVGGLFQYF

clone_size: few
d_call: -
v_call: TRBV7-8
j_call: TRBJ2-5
cdr3_nt: TGTGCCAGCAGCCCCATGGGGACCCAGTACTTC
cdr3_aa: CASSPMGTQYF

clone_size: -
d_call: TRBD2
v_call: TRBV7-9
j_call: TRBJ2-5
cdr3_nt: TGTGCCAGTAGCTTAGTCTGGGGGACTACTGTCGAGACCCAGTACTTC
cdr3_aa: CASSLVWGTTVETQYF

clone_size: -
d_call: -
v_call: TRBV7-3
j_call: TRBJ2-5
cdr3_nt: TGTGCCAGCAGCTACAAGGGTGGTCAGACCCAGTACTTC
cdr3_aa: CASSYKGGQTQYF

clone_size: -
d_call: -
v_call: TRBV5-1
j_call: TRBJ2-5
cdr3_nt: TGCGCCAGCAGCTTGGCGGGACACTTCCAAGAGACCCAGTACTTC
cdr3_aa: CASSLAGHFQETQYF

clone_size: few
d_call: -
v_call: TRBV20-1
j_call: TRBJ2-1
cdr3_nt: TGCAGTGCACGGGCCTTTGCCTACAATGAGCAGTTCTTC
cdr3_aa: CSARAFAYNEQFF

clone_size: -
d_call: TRBD1
v_call: TRBV5-1
j_call: TRBJ1-3
cdr3_nt: TGCGCCAGCAGCGCAACCGGACAGGGGGACGGAAACACCATATATTTT
cdr3_aa: CASSATGQGDGNTIYF

clone_size: many
d_call: TRBD1
v_call: TRBV12-3/TRBV12-4
j_call: TRBJ2-1
cdr3_nt: TGTGCCAGCAGTTACACAGGGGGCTACAATGAGCAGTTCTTC
cdr3_aa: CASSYTGGYNEQFF

clone_size: few
d_call: -
v_call: TRBV27
j_call: TRBJ1-2
cdr3_nt: TGTGCCAGCAGTTTATCCGCCCTCCTAAACTATGGCTACACCTTC
cdr3_aa: CASSLSALLNYGYTF

clone_size: -
d_call: -
v_call: TRBV7-2
j_call: TRBJ2-7
cdr3_nt: TGTGCCAGCAGCTTAGTGGGGGACAACTCCAGGGGTACCTACGAGCAGTACTTC
cdr3_aa: CASSLVGDNSRGTYEQYF

clone_size: -
d_call: -
v_call: TRBV12-3/TRBV12-4
j_call: TRBJ1-2
cdr3_nt: TGTGCCAGCAGTCACAGTTGGGGATATGGCTACACCTTC
cdr3_aa: CASSHSWGYGYTF

clone_size: -
d_call: -
v_call: TRBV6-6
j_call: TRBJ2-2
cdr3_nt: TGTGCCAGCAGTTACCATGGGGCCGAGAACACCGGGGAGCTGTTTTTT
cdr3_aa: CASSYHGAENTGELFF

clone_size: -
d_call: -
v_call: TRBV3-1
j_call: TRBJ1-1
cdr3_nt: TGTGCCAGCAGCCAAGATGCGAGGGGGGCTGAAGCTTTCTTT
cdr3_aa: CASSQDARGAEAFF

clone_size: -
d_call: TRBD2
v_call: TRBV7-9
j_call: TRBJ2-6
cdr3_nt: TGTGCCAGCAGCTCCACCGGACTAGCGGGGGGACACTCTGGGGCCAACGTCCTGACTTTC
cdr3_aa: CASSSTGLAGGHSGANVLTF

clone_size: -
d_call: -
v_call: TRBV29-1
j_call: TRBJ2-3
cdr3_nt: TGCAGCGTTGAAGGGCGGGCGCCCACAGATACGCAGTATTTT
cdr3_aa: CSVEGRAPTDTQYF